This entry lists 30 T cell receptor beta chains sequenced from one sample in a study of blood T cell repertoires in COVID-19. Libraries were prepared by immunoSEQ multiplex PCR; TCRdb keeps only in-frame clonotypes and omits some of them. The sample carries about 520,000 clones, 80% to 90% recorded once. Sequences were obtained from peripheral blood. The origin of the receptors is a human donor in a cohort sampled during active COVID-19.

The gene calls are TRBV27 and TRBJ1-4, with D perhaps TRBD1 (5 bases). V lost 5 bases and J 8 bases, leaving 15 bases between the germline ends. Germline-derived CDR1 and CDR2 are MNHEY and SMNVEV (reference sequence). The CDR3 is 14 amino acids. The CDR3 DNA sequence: TGTGCCAGCAGTCCAAGGGGAACGCAGGAAAAACTGTTTTTT. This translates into CASSPRGTQEKLFF. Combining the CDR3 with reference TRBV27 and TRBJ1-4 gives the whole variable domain EAQVTQNPRYLITVTGKKLTVTCSQNMNHEYMSWYRQDPGLGLRQIYYSMNVEVTDKGDVPEGYKVSRKEKRNFPLILESPSPNQTSLYFCASSPRGTQEKLFFGSGTQLSVL.

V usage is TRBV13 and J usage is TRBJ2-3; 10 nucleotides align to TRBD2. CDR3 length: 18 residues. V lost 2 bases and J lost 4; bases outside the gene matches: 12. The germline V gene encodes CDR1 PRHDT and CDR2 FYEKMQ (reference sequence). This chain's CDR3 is CASSLPRSAGGPPDTQYF. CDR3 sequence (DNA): TGTGCCAGCAGCTTACCCCGTTCAGCGGGAGGGCCCCCAGATACGCAGTATTTT.

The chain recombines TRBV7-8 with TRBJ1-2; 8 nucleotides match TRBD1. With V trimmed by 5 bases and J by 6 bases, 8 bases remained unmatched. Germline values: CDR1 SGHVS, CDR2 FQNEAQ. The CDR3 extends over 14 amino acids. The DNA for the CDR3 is TGTGCCAGCAGCAACGGACAGGGATGGGATGGCTACACCTTC. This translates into CASSNGQGWDGYTF.

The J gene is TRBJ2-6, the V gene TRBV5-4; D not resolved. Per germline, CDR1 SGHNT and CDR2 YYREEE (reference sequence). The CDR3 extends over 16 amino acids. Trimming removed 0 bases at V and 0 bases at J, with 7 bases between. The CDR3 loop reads CASSLDSISGANVLTF. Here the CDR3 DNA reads TGTGCCAGCAGCTTGGACAGTATCTCTGGGGCCAACGTCCTGACTTTC.

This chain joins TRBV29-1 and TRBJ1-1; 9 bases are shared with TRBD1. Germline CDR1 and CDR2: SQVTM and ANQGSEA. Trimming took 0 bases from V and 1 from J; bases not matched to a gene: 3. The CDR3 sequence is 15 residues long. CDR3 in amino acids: CSVEEQGAGNTEAFF. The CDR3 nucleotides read TGCAGCGTTGAAGAACAGGGGGCCGGGAACACTGAAGCTTTCTTT.

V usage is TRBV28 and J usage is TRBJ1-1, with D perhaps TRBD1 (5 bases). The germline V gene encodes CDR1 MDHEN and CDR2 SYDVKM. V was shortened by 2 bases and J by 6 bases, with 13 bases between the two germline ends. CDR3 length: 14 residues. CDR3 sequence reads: CASSLKGSSPEAFF. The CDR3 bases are TGTGCCAGCAGTTTAAAGGGGTCTTCCCCTGAAGCTTTCTTT.

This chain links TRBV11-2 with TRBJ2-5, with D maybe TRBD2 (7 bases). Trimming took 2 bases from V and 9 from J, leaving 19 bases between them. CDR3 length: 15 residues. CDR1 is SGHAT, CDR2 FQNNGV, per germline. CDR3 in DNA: TGTGCCAGCAGCTTAATAGGAAGGGGGGGAACGTCCCAGTACTTC. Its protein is CASSLIGRGGTSQYF.

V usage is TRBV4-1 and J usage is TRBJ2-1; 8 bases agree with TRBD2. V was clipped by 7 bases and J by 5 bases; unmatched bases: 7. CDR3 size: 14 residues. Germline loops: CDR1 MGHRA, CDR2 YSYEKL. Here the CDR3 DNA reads TGCGCCAGCACCTCCGGGACTAGAAACAATGAGCAGTTCTTC. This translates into CASTSGTRNNEQFF.

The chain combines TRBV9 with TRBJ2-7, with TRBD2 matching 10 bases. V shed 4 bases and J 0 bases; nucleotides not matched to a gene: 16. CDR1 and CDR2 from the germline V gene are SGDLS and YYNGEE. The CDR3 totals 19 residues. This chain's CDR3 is CASSPNSGGSSGSSYEQYF. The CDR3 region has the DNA TGTGCCAGCAGCCCGAATTCCGGTGGGTCTAGCGGGAGCTCCTACGAGCAGTACTTC. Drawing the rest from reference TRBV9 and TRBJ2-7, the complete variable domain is DSGVTQTPKHLITATGQRVTLRCSPRSGDLSVYWYQQSLDQGLQFLIQYYNGEERAKGNILERFSAQQFPDLHSELNLSSLELGDSALYFCASSPNSGGSSGSSYEQYFGPGTRLTVT.

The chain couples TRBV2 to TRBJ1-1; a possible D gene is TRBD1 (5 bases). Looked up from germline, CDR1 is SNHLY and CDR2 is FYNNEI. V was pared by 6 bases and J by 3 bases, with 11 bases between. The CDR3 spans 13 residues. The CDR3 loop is CASRHSRDTEAFF. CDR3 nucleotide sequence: TGTGCCAGCAGACATTCCAGGGACACTGAAGCTTTCTTT. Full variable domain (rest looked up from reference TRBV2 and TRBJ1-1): EPEVTQTPSHQVTQMGQEVILRCVPISNHLYFYWYRQILGQKVEFLVSFYNNEISEKSEIFDDQFSVERPDGSNFTLKIRSTKLEDSAMYFCASRHSRDTEAFFGQGTRLTVV.

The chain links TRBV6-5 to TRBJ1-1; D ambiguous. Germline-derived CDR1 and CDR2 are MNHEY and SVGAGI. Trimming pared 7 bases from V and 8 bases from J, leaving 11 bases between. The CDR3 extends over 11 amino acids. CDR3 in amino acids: CASKRSGEAFF. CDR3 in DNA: TGTGCCAGCAAACGGTCGGGGGAAGCTTTCTTT.

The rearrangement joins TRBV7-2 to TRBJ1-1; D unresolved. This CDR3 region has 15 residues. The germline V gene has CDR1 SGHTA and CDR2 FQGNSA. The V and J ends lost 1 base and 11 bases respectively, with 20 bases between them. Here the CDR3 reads CASSLGGSGRRAAFF. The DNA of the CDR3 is TGTGCCAGCAGCTTAGGGGGATCGGGGAGGCGGGCGGCTTTCTTT.

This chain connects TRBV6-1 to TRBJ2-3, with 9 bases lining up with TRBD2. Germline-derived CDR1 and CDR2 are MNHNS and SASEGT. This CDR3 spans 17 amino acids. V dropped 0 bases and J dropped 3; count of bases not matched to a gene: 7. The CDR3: CASSEAGSGSGTDTQYF. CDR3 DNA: TGTGCCAGCAGTGAAGCGGGTAGCGGGAGTGGTACAGATACGCAGTATTTT.

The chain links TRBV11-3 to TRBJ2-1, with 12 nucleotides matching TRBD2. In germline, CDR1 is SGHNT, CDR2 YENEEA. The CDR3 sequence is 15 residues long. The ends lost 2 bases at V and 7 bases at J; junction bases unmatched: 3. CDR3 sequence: CASSLTGTSGNEQFF. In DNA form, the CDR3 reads TGTGCCAGCAGCTTAACCGGGACTAGCGGGAATGAGCAGTTCTTC.

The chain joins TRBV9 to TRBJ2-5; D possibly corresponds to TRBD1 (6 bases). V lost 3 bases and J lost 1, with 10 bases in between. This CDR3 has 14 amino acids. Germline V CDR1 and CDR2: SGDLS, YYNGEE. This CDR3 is CASSAAGVQETQYF. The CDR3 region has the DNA TGTGCCAGCAGCGCCGCAGGGGTCCAAGAGACCCAGTACTTC.

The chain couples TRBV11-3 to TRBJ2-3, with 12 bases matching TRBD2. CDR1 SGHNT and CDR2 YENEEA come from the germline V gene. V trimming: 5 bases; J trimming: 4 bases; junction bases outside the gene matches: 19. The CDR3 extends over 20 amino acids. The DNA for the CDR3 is TGTGCCAGCAGCGACGCTAGCGGGAGGGCCAAAGGGCACAACGCAGATACGCAGTATTTT. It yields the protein CASSDASGRAKGHNADTQYF. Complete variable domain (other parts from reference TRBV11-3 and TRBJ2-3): EAGVVQSPRYKIIEKKQPVAFWCNPISGHNTLYWYLQNLGQGPELLIRYENEEAVDDSQLPKDRFSAERLKGVDSTLKIQPAELGDSAVYLCASSDASGRAKGHNADTQYFGPGTRLTVL.

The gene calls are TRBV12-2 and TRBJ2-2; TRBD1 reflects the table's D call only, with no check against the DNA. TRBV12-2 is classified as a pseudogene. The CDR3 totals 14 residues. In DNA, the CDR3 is TGTGCAAGTCGCTCGCCCTCAGACACCGGGGAGCTGTTTTTT. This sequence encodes CASRSPSDTGELFF.

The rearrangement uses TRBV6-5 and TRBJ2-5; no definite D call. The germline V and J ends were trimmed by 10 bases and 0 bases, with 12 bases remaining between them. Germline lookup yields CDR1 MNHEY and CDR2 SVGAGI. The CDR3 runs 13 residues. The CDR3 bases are TGTGCCACTCAACAGTCGTACCAAGAGACCCAGTACTTC. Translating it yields CATQQSYQETQYF.

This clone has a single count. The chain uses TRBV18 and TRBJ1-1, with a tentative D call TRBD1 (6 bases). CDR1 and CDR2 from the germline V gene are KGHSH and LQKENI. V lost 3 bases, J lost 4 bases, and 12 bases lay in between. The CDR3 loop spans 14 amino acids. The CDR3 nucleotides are TGTGCCAGCTCACCGGGACACCCCATCACTGAAGCTTTCTTT. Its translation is CASSPGHPITEAFF.

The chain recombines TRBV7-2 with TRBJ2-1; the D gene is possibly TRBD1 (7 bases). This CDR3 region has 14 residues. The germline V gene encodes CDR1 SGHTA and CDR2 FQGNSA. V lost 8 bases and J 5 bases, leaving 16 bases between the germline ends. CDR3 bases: TGTGCCAGCTCGTCCAGGGGGGAGGACAATGAGCAGTTCTTC. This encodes CASSSRGEDNEQFF.

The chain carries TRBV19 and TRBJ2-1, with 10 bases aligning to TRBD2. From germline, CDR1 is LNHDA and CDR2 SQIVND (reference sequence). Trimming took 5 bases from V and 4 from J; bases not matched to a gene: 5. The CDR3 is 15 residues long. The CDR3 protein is CASSDAGLAYNEQFF. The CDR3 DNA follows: TGTGCCAGTAGTGACGCGGGACTAGCGTACAATGAGCAGTTCTTC.

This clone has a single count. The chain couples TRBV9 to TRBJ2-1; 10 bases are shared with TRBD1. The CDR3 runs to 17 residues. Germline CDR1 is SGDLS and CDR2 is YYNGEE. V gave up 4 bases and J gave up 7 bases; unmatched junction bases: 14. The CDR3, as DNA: TGTGCCAGCAGCTCCCGTCCCAACGGGACAGGGGTGAATGAGCAGTTCTTC. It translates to CASSSRPNGTGVNEQFF.

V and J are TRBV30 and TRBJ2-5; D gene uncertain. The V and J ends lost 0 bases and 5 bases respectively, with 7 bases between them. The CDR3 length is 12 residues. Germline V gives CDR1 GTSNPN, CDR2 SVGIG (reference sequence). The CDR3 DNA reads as TGTGCCTGGAGTGTAGCGAAGGAGACCCAGTACTTC. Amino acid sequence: CAWSVAKETQYF.

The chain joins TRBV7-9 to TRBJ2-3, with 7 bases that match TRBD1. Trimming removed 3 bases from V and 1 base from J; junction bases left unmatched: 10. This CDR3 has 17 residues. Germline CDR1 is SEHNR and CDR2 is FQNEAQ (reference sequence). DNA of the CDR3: TGTGCCAGCAGCTTTCGACAGGGCGGCTTTGGCACAGATACGCAGTATTTT. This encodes CASSFRQGGFGTDTQYF.

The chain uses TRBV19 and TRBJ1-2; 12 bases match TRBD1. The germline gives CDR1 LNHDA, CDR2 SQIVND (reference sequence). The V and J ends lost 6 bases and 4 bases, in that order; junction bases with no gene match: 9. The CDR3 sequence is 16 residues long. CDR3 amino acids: CASSPTGTGGIYGYTF. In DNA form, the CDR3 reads TGTGCCAGTAGCCCGACTGGGACAGGGGGCATCTATGGCTACACCTTC.

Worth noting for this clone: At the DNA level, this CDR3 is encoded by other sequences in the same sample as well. In DNA form, the CDR3 reads TGTGCCAGCAGAAGGGAGGGAGGCTATGGCTACACCTTC. Its protein product is CASRREGGYGYTF. The rearrangement joins TRBV6-5 to TRBJ1-2, with D unclear. The germline gives CDR1 MNHEY, CDR2 SVGAGI. Trimming took off 6 bases at V and 4 bases at J, with 12 bases between the two ends. CDR3 length: 13 residues.

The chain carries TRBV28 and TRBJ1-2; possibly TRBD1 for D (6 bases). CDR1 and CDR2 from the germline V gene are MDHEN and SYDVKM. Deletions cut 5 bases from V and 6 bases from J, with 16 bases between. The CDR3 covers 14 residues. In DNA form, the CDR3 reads TGTGCCAGCAGTGGGGCGAGGGGGTGGCATGGCTACACCTTC. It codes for CASSGARGWHGYTF.

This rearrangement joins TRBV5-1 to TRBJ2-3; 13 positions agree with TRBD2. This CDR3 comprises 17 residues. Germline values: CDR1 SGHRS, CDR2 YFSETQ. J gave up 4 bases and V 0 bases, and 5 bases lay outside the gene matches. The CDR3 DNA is TGCGCCAGCAGCTTGGAGAGACTAGCGGGAGGATCAGATACGCAGTATTTT. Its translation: CASSLERLAGGSDTQYF.

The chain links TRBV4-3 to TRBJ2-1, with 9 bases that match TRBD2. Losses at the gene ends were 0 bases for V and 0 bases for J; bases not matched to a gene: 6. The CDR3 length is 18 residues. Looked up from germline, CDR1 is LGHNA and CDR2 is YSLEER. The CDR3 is CASSQDSLAGSSYNEQFF. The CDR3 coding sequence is TGCGCCAGCAGCCAAGATAGCCTAGCGGGGAGCTCCTACAATGAGCAGTTCTTC.

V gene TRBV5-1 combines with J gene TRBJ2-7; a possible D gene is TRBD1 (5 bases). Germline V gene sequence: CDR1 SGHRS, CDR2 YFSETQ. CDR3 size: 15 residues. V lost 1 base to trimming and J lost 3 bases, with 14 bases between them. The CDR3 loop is CASSLRSGSFYEQYF. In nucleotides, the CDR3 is TGCGCCAGCAGCTTGAGGTCAGGGTCCTTCTACGAGCAGTACTTC.